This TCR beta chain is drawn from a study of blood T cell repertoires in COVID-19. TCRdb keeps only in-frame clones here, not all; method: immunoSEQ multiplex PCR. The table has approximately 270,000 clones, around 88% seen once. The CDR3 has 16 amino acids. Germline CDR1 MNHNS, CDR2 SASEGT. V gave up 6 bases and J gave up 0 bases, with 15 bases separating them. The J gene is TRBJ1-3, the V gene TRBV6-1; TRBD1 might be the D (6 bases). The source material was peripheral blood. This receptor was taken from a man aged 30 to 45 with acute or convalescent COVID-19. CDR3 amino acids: CASRERTAYSGNTIYF. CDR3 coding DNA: TGTGCCAGCAGGGAACGGACAGCTTACTCTGGAAACACCATATATTTT.